These 9 T cell receptor beta chains originate from one sample sequenced in a study of shared clonotypes between healthy human individuals. Profiled with immunoSEQ multiplex PCR; TCRdb holds only in-frame clones, not every one. Among some 500,000 clones listed, approximately 94% were seen once. Sequenced material: naive CD4+ T cells sorted from blood. As for subset: CD45RA+ positively selected. The source is a woman between 25 and 40 years old in good health.

V gene TRBV2 combines with J gene TRBJ2-4; 8 nucleotides agree with TRBD1. V lost 7 bases and J lost 5; bases outside the gene matches: 4. The CDR3 is made up of 13 amino acids. Germline V gene lookup returns CDR1 SNHLY and CDR2 FYNNEI. CDR3 bases: TGTGCCAGCAATCAGGGGGCCCAAAACATTCAGTACTTC. Protein: CASNQGAQNIQYF.

The chain uses TRBV27 and TRBJ2-7; D not certain. The germline gives CDR1 MNHEY, CDR2 SMNVEV (reference sequence). V was shortened by 4 bases and J by 4 bases, with 14 bases between the two germline ends. This CDR3 is 14 amino acids long. The CDR3 region is CASSSRLPAYEQYF. As DNA, the CDR3 is TGTGCCAGCAGTTCCCGGTTGCCGGCTTACGAGCAGTACTTC.

The chain has TRBV18 and TRBJ2-3, with 12 bases aligning to TRBD2. CDR3 length: 17 residues. The V gene end was trimmed by 0 bases and the J gene end by 5 bases; junction bases not matched to a gene: 6. CDR1 is KGHSH, CDR2 LQKENI, per germline. The CDR3 bases are TGTGCCAGCTCACCACCGACTAGCGGGAGTTATGGAGATACGCAGTATTTT. Its translation is CASSPPTSGSYGDTQYF.

The chain recombines TRBV28 with TRBJ1-1, with 8 bases lining up with TRBD1. Trimming cost V 7 bases and J 5 bases; bases outside gene matches: 9. Germline V gene lookup returns CDR1 MDHEN and CDR2 SYDVKM. The CDR3 runs to 14 residues. The CDR3 DNA reads as TGTGCCAGCAACACGGACAGGGTACGGACTGAAGCTTTCTTT. This codes for CASNTDRVRTEAFF.

This clone has only one observation. The chain has TRBV10-2 and TRBJ2-6; possibly TRBD1 or TRBD2 for D (5 bases each). CDR1 and CDR2 (germline): WSHSY, SAAADI. With 6 bases removed from V and 0 bases from J, the gap between germline ends came to 15 bases. The CDR3 sequence is 17 residues long. CDR3 in amino acids: CASRPDWGFSGANVLTF. The CDR3, as DNA: TGCGCCAGCAGACCGGACTGGGGGTTCTCTGGGGCCAACGTCCTGACTTTC.

This chain links TRBV27 with TRBJ2-1; TRBD2 aligns across 13 bases. CDR1 and CDR2 from the germline V gene are MNHEY and SMNVEV (reference sequence). This CDR3 region has 15 residues. After removal of 4 bases from V and 6 bases from J, the junction contained 3 bases not matched to a gene. This chain's CDR3 is CASSWTSGSFNEQFF. Written as DNA, the CDR3 is TGTGCCAGCAGTTGGACTAGCGGGAGTTTCAATGAGCAGTTCTTC.

The chain uses TRBV7-9 and TRBJ1-4; weak D call: TRBD1 (5 bases). The V end lost 4 bases, the J end lost 7 bases, and 22 bases lay between the germline ends. CDR1 and CDR2 (germline): SEHNR, FQNEAQ (reference sequence). The CDR3 sequence is 17 residues long. CDR3 sequence: CASSYRRGGMVGEKLFF. CDR3 bases: TGTGCCAGCAGCTACCGAAGGGGAGGAATGGTGGGTGAAAAACTGTTTTTT.

The V and J genes are TRBV18 and TRBJ2-7; TRBD2 matches at 10 bases. This CDR3 contains 15 residues. CDR1 and CDR2 from the germline V gene are KGHSH and LQKENI. With 0 bases clipped from V and 5 bases from J, the junction kept 4 bases outside the gene matches. The CDR3 bases are TGTGCCAGCTCACCACCACTAGCGGGGAGGAACGAGCAGTACTTC. This codes for CASSPPLAGRNEQYF.

The genes are TRBV19 and TRBJ2-3, with D possibly being TRBD2 (6 bases). The germline V and J ends were trimmed by 6 bases and 5 bases, with 18 bases remaining between them. Germline V gene sequence: CDR1 LNHDA, CDR2 SQIVND (reference sequence). The CDR3 extends over 15 amino acids. The CDR3 coding sequence is TGTGCCAGTAGAAAGGAGGGTAACCTGGGAGATACGCAGTATTTT. Amino acid sequence: CASRKEGNLGDTQYF.